This T cell receptor (beta chain) appears in the sequencing data of a study of OX40 agonist ivuxolimab in advanced cancers. Study overall: Therapy given before enrollment (anti-PD-1, anti-PD-L1 or anti-CTLA-4) was allowed, and around 44% had some. Overall study results and limits: By week 6 at 0.1 to 3.0 mg/kg, blood CD4+ and CD8+ T cells had expanded clonally. Also showing low normalized T-cell clonal expansion were some of the nonresponders.

People who had autoimmune disease history or systemic immunosuppression were excluded. As for this clone: Antigen unknown.

Assay: immunoSEQ multiplex PCR; the TCRdb copy retains only in-frame clones and omits some. The sample lists roughly 40,000 clones, approximately 75% occurring once. The receptor was derived from an adult with an advanced solid tumor such as melanoma, head and neck, liver or kidney cancer. Sequenced here: CD4+ or CD8+ T cells sorted from blood, sampled in a trial of the OX40 agonist ivuxolimab.

This CDR3 reads CASSSGVPPETQYF. The DNA of the CDR3 is TGCGCCAGCAGCTCGGGAGTACCCCCAGAGACCCAGTACTTC. The V and J genes are TRBV5-1 and TRBJ2-5; a possible D gene is TRBD2 (6 bases). This CDR3 region has 14 residues. V gave up 3 bases and J gave up 4 bases, with 13 bases separating them. Germline CDR1 is SGHRS and CDR2 is YFSETQ.